What follows are 13 T cell receptor beta chains derived from one specimen sequenced in a study of Graves' ophthalmopathy and Graves' hyperthyroidism. Scientists amplified the TCR beta CDR3 regions from RNA transcripts. HTBI primers served in a first-round RT-PCR, which a second-round multiplex PCR followed. MiXCR, run by TCRdb on the multiplex PCR reads, gives a single entry per CDR3 protein. The repertoire consists of some 410,000 distinct CDR3 sequences, with around 20% occurring once and the leading ten covering roughly 3%. The sample consisted of peripheral blood. These receptors were collected from a young woman with stable Graves' hyperthyroidism.

This clonotype has a single count. This chain connects TRBV28 to TRBJ1-1; D uncertain. This CDR3 is built from 16 residues. V lost 5 bases, J lost 3 bases, and 19 bases lay in between. Germline CDR1 is MDHEN and CDR2 is SYDVKM. In DNA form, the CDR3 reads TGTGCCAGCAGTGCTCGGACGGGCCGGATAGACACTGAAGCTTTCTTT. This codes for CASSARTGRIDTEAFF.

Many counts were recorded for this clonotype. The genes are TRBV7-2 and TRBJ2-5, with 10 bases fitting TRBD2. CDR1 and CDR2 (germline): SGHTA, FQGNSA. V was clipped by 3 bases and J by 10 bases; unmatched bases: 11. There are 15 residues in the CDR3. CDR3 bases: TGTGCCAGCAGCTTCCCGATAGGACTAGCGGTTTACCAGTACTTC. Its protein is CASSFPIGLAVYQYF.

This clonotype has at least ten counts. The chain carries TRBV30 and TRBJ1-2; 10 bases map to TRBD1. V lost 4 bases to trimming and J lost 7 bases; unmatched junction nucleotides: 6. The germline gives CDR1 GTSNPN, CDR2 SVGIG (reference sequence). This CDR3 is 13 amino acids long. CDR3 nucleotides: TGTGCCTGGACCAGGGACAGGGGAGGTGGCTACACCTTC. Its protein product is CAWTRDRGGGYTF.

The chain combines TRBV20-1 with TRBJ2-5; TRBD2 might be the D (5 bases). Germline loops: CDR1 DFQATT, CDR2 SNEGSKA (reference sequence). The CDR3 has 14 amino acids. Deletions cut 0 bases from V and 5 bases from J, with 13 bases between. The chain's CDR3 is CSARDLGAEETQYF. CDR3 sequence (DNA): TGCAGTGCTAGAGATCTGGGAGCAGAGGAGACCCAGTACTTC.

This clonotype was counted ten times or more. The rearrangement uses TRBV7-2 and TRBJ1-1; 7 bases are shared with TRBD1. V shed 7 bases, J shed 0 bases, and the junction held 5 bases outside the gene matches. This CDR3 is built from 14 residues. Germline values: CDR1 SGHTA, CDR2 FQGNSA. CDR3 DNA sequence: TGTGCCAGCAACGCGGGACAGTTGAACACTGAAGCTTTCTTT. This codes for CASNAGQLNTEAFF.

This clonotype has more than one count but fewer than ten. The rearrangement links TRBV18 to TRBJ1-5, with TRBD1 identical over 9 bases. J gave up 4 bases and V 3 bases, and 4 bases lay outside the gene matches. The germline gives CDR1 KGHSH, CDR2 LQKENI. The CDR3 covers 15 residues. The CDR3 sequence: CASSPGTGLNQPQHF. The CDR3, as DNA: TGTGCCAGCTCACCCGGGACAGGGTTAAATCAGCCCCAGCATTTT.

The rearrangement uses TRBV20-1 and TRBJ2-7; the D gene is possibly TRBD2 (5 bases). V shed 6 bases and J shed 0 bases, with 12 bases lying between them. This CDR3 is built from 13 residues. CDR1 and CDR2 (germline): DFQATT, SNEGSKA (reference sequence). In DNA, the CDR3 is TGCAGTGCCGCTAGCTCTGTCTCCTACGAGCAGTACTTC. It encodes CSAASSVSYEQYF.

This clonotype was counted ten times or more. The chain recombines TRBV12-3 or TRBV12-4 with TRBJ1-1, with TRBD1 as a possible D gene (5 bases). The ends were cut back, 5 bases at V and 3 bases at J, with 10 bases in the middle. The CDR3 runs 13 residues. The CDR3 sequence is CASSPGPYTEAFF. The CDR3 DNA reads TGTGCCAGCAGTCCGGGGCCTTACACTGAAGCTTTCTTT.

This clonotype showed up many times. The genes are TRBV12-3 or TRBV12-4 and TRBJ2-5; 8 nucleotides match TRBD2. With V trimmed by 5 bases and J by 1 base, 6 bases remained unmatched. CDR3 length equals 15 residues. The CDR3 DNA reads TGTGCCAGCAGTCCCGAACTAGCGGCCCAAGAGACCCAGTACTTC. Amino acids: CASSPELAAQETQYF.

This clonotype was observed many times. This chain joins TRBV12-3 or TRBV12-4 and TRBJ1-2; D perhaps matches TRBD1 (6 bases). V was trimmed by 0 bases and J by 10 bases, leaving 9 bases between them. The CDR3 loop spans 12 amino acids. The CDR3 reads CASSLAQGIYTF. The CDR3 DNA follows: TGTGCCAGCAGTTTAGCGCAGGGGATCTACACCTTC.

The chain joins TRBV28 to TRBJ1-6; D remains ambiguous. This CDR3 is built from 14 residues. From germline, CDR1 is MDHEN and CDR2 SYDVKM. Trimming cost V 5 bases and J 5 bases, with 10 bases left between them. CDR3 nucleotides: TGTGCCAGCAGTGCCGGGGATGATAATTCACCCCTCCACTTT. Translation: CASSAGDDNSPLHF.

This clonotype was counted ten times or more. The chain carries TRBV4-1 and TRBJ1-2; D possibly corresponds to TRBD1 (5 bases). Per the germline V gene, CDR1 is MGHRA and CDR2 is YSYEKL. Trimming removed 3 bases from V and 7 bases from J, with 15 bases in between. The CDR3 spans 14 residues. CDR3 nucleotide sequence: TGCGCCAGCAGCCATCCTACAGGAGCGGGTGGCTACACCTTC. This sequence encodes CASSHPTGAGGYTF.

In this sample, this clonotype turned up many times. The chain joins TRBV29-1 to TRBJ1-1; 7 bases match TRBD1. With 4 bases clipped from V and 3 bases from J, the junction kept 5 bases outside the gene matches. This CDR3 is built from 13 residues. Germline loops: CDR1 SQVTM, CDR2 ANQGSEA. CDR3 residues: CSVGEGADTEAFF. CDR3 bases: TGCAGCGTTGGGGAGGGGGCGGACACTGAAGCTTTCTTT. Full variable domain (remainder filled in from reference TRBV29-1 and TRBJ1-1): SAVISQKPSRDICQRGTSLTIQCQVDSQVTMMFWYRQQPGQSLTLIATANQGSEATYESGFVIDKFPISRPNLTFSTLTVSNMSPEDSSIYLCSVGEGADTEAFFGQGTRLTVV.